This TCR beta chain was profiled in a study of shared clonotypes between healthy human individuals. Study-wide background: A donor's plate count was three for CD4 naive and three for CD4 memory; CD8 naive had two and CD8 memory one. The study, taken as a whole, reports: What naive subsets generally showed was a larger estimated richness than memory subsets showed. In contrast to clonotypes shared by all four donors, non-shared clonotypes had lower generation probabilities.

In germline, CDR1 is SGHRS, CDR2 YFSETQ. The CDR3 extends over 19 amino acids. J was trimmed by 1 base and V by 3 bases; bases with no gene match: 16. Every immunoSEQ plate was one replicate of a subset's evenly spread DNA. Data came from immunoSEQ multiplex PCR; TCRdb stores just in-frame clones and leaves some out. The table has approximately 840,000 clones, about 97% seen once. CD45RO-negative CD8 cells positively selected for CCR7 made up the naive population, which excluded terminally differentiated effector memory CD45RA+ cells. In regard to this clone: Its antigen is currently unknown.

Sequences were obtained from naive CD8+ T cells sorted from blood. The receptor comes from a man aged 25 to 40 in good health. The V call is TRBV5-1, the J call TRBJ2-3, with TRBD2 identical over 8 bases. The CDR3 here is CASSSPRSGNQAGTDTQYF. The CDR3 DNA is TGCGCCAGCAGCTCCCCCCGTAGCGGGAACCAGGCTGGCACAGATACGCAGTATTTT. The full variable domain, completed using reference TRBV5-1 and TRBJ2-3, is KAGVTQTPRYLIKTRGQQVTLSCSPISGHRSVSWYQQTPGQGLQFLFEYFSETQRNKGNFPGRFSGRQFSNSRSEMNVSTLELGDSALYLCASSSPRSGNQAGTDTQYFGPGTRLTVL.